Following are 27 T cell receptor beta chains from one sample sequenced in a study of T cell repertoires in cytomegalovirus infection. MiXCR, run by TCRdb on the reads, gives a single entry per CDR3 protein. The sample records 200,000 or so distinct CDR3 sequences, under 30% being singletons. Sequencing was performed on PBMCs. Every receptor here comes from a human donor in good health (CMV status not recorded). Some clones in this sample may be carry-over from other donors' samples.

V is TRBV14 and J is TRBJ1-3; TRBD1 is a possible D gene (6 bases). Germline CDR1 and CDR2: SGHDN and FVKESK. The CDR3 contains 16 residues. V was trimmed by 2 bases and J by 1 base, leaving 12 bases between them. CDR3 DNA: TGTGCCAGCAGCCAACAGGGGTTCGGGTCTGGAAACACCATATATTTT. This sequence encodes CASSQQGFGSGNTIYF.

At least ten counts were recorded for this clonotype. The rearrangement links TRBV4-3 to TRBJ2-7; a possible D gene is TRBD1 (5 bases). This CDR3 has 14 amino acids. The germline V gene has CDR1 LGHNA and CDR2 YSLEER. V lost 0 bases and J lost 3, with 9 bases in between. Written as DNA, the CDR3 is TGCGCCAGCAGCCAAGAAGCAGGGCGCTACGAGCAGTACTTC. This translates into CASSQEAGRYEQYF.

Only a few counts were recorded for this clonotype. This rearrangement joins TRBV4-1 to TRBJ1-2, with 10 bases identical to TRBD1. Germline CDR1 reads MGHRA; CDR2 reads YSYEKL. Losses at the gene ends were 1 base for V and 8 bases for J; bases not matched to a gene: 4. The CDR3 loop spans 14 amino acids. CDR3 bases: TGCGCCAGCAGCCAAGTCGGGACAGGGGAAGGCTACACCTTC. Translating it yields CASSQVGTGEGYTF.

Points on this clonotype: At one boundary the junction diverges from the germline segment, which might be a read error. CDR3 nucleotides: TGTGCCGGCAGCCCCGGGGGCAGGATGAACACTGAAGCTTTCTTT. Protein: CAGSPGGRMNTEAFF. The rearrangement uses TRBV7-3 and TRBJ1-1; tentatively, D is TRBD1 (6 bases). This CDR3 is 15 amino acids long. Germline V lookup: CDR1 SGHTA, CDR2 FQGTGA.

This rearrangement joins TRBV2 to TRBJ2-2, with D maybe TRBD2 (5 bases). The germline CDR1 and CDR2 sequences are SNHLY and FYNNEI. V was pared by 6 bases and J by 7 bases, with 12 bases between. This CDR3 region has 13 residues. The CDR3 nucleotides read TGTGCCAGCAGGTTGATAGCGAACGGGGAGCTGTTTTTT. This codes for CASRLIANGELFF.

This clonotype appeared a few times. The J gene is TRBJ2-2, the V gene TRBV9, with D possibly being TRBD1 or TRBD2 (5 bases each). Germline lookup yields CDR1 SGDLS and CDR2 YYNGEE. V lost 2 bases to trimming and J lost 1 base, with 12 bases between them. The CDR3 loop spans 16 amino acids. The CDR3 here is CASSVRGVWNTGELFF. The CDR3 nucleotides read TGTGCCAGCAGCGTCCGGGGCGTTTGGAACACCGGGGAGCTGTTTTTT.

This clonotype was seen repeatedly, ten times or more. The rearrangement joins TRBV7-2 to TRBJ1-1; tentatively, D is TRBD1 (5 bases). The CDR3 totals 14 residues. Per germline, CDR1 SGHTA and CDR2 FQGNSA. V lost 3 bases to trimming and J lost 4 bases, with 12 bases between them. Here the CDR3 DNA reads TGTGCCAGCAGCTTCCCGGGGGGGGGCACTGAAGCTTTCTTT. This sequence encodes CASSFPGGGTEAFF. The whole variable domain, filled in from reference TRBV7-2 and TRBJ1-1, reads GAGVSQSPSNKVTEKGKDVELRCDPISGHTALYWYRQSLGQGLEFLIYFQGNSAPDKSGLPSDRFSAERTGGSVSTLTIQRTQQEDSAVYLCASSFPGGGTEAFFGQGTRLTVV.

This clonotype appeared a few times. The chain has TRBV12-3 or TRBV12-4 and TRBJ2-7; D may be TRBD2 (7 bases). CDR3 length: 15 residues. Trimming removed 3 bases from V and 3 bases from J, with 15 bases in between. CDR3 sequence reads: CASSFGGAAYYEQYF. CDR3 coding DNA: TGTGCCAGCAGTTTTGGGGGGGCCGCTTACTACGAGCAGTACTTC.

In its sample, this clonotype was seen a few times. This chain links TRBV20-1 with TRBJ1-2, with a tentative D call TRBD1 (5 bases). This CDR3 is built from 14 residues. Germline values: CDR1 DFQATT, CDR2 SNEGSKA (reference sequence). Between the trimmed V and J ends, which lost 6 bases and 4 bases, there was a span of 18 bases. The CDR3 spells CSADRGGLRYGYTF. CDR3 DNA sequence: TGCAGTGCCGATAGGGGAGGTCTACGCTATGGCTACACCTTC.

This clonotype was observed a single time. The J gene is TRBJ2-5, the V gene TRBV7-6; TRBD2 agrees at 8 bases. Germline CDR1 SGHVS, CDR2 FNYEAQ. The CDR3 contains 16 residues. J lost 4 bases, V lost 3 bases, and 10 bases had no gene match. The CDR3 is CASSFYGTRTLETQYF. CDR3 nucleotides: TGTGCCAGCAGCTTCTACGGGACTAGGACGTTAGAGACCCAGTACTTC.

This clonotype was observed many times. V and J are TRBV7-8 and TRBJ2-2, with D perhaps TRBD2 (6 bases). Germline CDR1 is SGHVS and CDR2 is FQNEAQ. Deletions cut 5 bases from V and 3 bases from J, with 13 bases between. CDR3 length: 15 amino acids. The CDR3, as DNA: TGTGCCAGCAGCCCGTCGGGACTTTACACCGGGGAGCTGTTTTTT. Protein sequence: CASSPSGLYTGELFF.

The chain uses TRBV4-1 and TRBJ1-5; D may be TRBD1 (5 bases). The CDR3 consists of 14 residues. Between the trimmed V and J ends, which lost 1 base and 4 bases, there was a span of 8 bases. The germline V gene has CDR1 MGHRA and CDR2 YSYEKL. The CDR3, as DNA: TGCGCCAGCAGCCAAGCGGGGGGAAATCAGCCCCAGCATTTT. It is translated as CASSQAGGNQPQHF.

This clonotype appeared once. The CDR3 sequence is CSVPEGGGPEAFF. The CDR3 DNA reads TGCAGCGTCCCAGAGGGAGGGGGGCCTGAAGCTTTCTTT. The rearrangement links TRBV29-1 to TRBJ1-1; TRBD1 is a possible D gene (6 bases). Germline V lookup: CDR1 SQVTM, CDR2 ANQGSEA. Between the trimmed V and J ends, which lost 6 bases and 6 bases, there was a span of 17 bases. This CDR3 spans 13 amino acids.

The chain joins TRBV7-9 to TRBJ2-3, with D maybe TRBD2 (6 bases). From germline, CDR1 is SEHNR and CDR2 FQNEAQ (reference sequence). The ends were cut back, 4 bases at V and 5 bases at J, with 19 bases in the middle. This CDR3 comprises 16 residues. CDR3 sequence reads: CASSSSGREDVDTQYF. Here the CDR3 DNA reads TGTGCCAGCAGCTCGTCGGGCAGGGAGGACGTAGATACGCAGTATTTT.

This clonotype was picked up many times. The rearrangement uses TRBV19 and TRBJ1-1; D unclear. Germline V lookup: CDR1 LNHDA, CDR2 SQIVND (reference sequence). Trimming removed 0 bases from V and 7 bases from J, with 12 bases in between. The CDR3 covers 14 residues. The CDR3 DNA sequence: TGTGCCAGTAGTATAGATAAATTGGCGATTGAAGCTTTCTTT. This encodes CASSIDKLAIEAFF.

This chain connects TRBV7-8 to TRBJ1-2; 9 bases are a match to TRBD1. J lost 4 bases, V lost 5 bases, and 8 bases had no gene match. From germline, CDR1 is SGHVS and CDR2 FQNEAQ. This CDR3 contains 15 residues. CDR3 amino acids: CASSIGTGKSYGYTF. The DNA of the CDR3 is TGTGCCAGCAGCATTGGGACAGGGAAAAGCTATGGCTACACCTTC.

This clonotype came up many times. The J gene is TRBJ2-1, the V gene TRBV7-9; TRBD1 aligns across 9 bases. Germline assignment: CDR1 SEHNR and CDR2 FQNEAQ (reference sequence). J lost 4 bases, V lost 0 bases, and 7 bases had no gene match. The CDR3 contains 17 residues. The DNA of the CDR3 is TGTGCCAGCAGCTTAGCGGGACAGGGTTTTAGGTACAATGAGCAGTTCTTC. Amino acid sequence: CASSLAGQGFRYNEQFF.

Regarding this clonotype: At one end the junction does not follow the germline gene, possibly because of a read error. The chain carries TRBV4-2 and TRBJ2-2; D ambiguous. CDR1 LGHNA and CDR2 YNFKEQ come from the germline V gene. The CDR3 extends over 15 amino acids. CDR3 loop: CDSSQEYRATGELFF. The CDR3 DNA is TGTGACAGCAGCCAAGAGTACAGAGCCACCGGGGAGCTGTTTTTT.

This clonotype has more than one count but fewer than ten. The V gene is TRBV7-2, the J gene TRBJ2-1, with D uncertain. In germline, CDR1 is SGHTA, CDR2 FQGNSA. CDR3 size: 14 residues. Deletions cut 5 bases from V and 1 base from J, with 9 bases between. In DNA, the CDR3 is TGTGCCAGCAGCCCTCGTTGGTCCTACAATGAGCAGTTCTTC. Translating gives CASSPRWSYNEQFF. The full variable domain, with the rest looked up from reference TRBV7-2 and TRBJ2-1, is GAGVSQSPSNKVTEKGKDVELRCDPISGHTALYWYRQSLGQGLEFLIYFQGNSAPDKSGLPSDRFSAERTGGSVSTLTIQRTQQEDSAVYLCASSPRWSYNEQFFGPGTRLTVL.

Here the CDR3 reads CSARDPASMEQFF. CDR3 nucleotide sequence: TGCAGTGCTAGAGATCCGGCCAGCATGGAGCAGTTCTTC. The chain recombines TRBV20-1 with TRBJ2-1, with unresolved D. This CDR3 contains 13 residues. V was shortened by 0 bases and J by 10 bases, with 13 bases between the two germline ends. Germline V CDR1 and CDR2: DFQATT, SNEGSKA (reference sequence).

The V and J genes are TRBV20-1 and TRBJ1-1; no definite D call. Germline V CDR1 and CDR2: DFQATT, SNEGSKA (reference sequence). The V gene lost 2 bases and the J gene lost 3 bases, with 16 bases spanning the gap. The CDR3 has 15 amino acids. CDR3 region: CSARFLSTSYTEAFF. CDR3 bases: TGCAGTGCTAGATTCTTATCGACGTCCTACACTGAAGCTTTCTTT.

Note on this clonotype: A read error may account for a junction end that differs from germline. This chain's CDR3 is CASGYSSSYEQYF. CDR3 in DNA: TGTGCCAGCGGTTACAGCAGCTCCTACGAGCAGTACTTC. The gene calls are TRBV6-6 and TRBJ2-7; D remains ambiguous. There are 13 residues in the CDR3. Germline V gene sequence: CDR1 MNHNY, CDR2 SVGAGI (reference sequence).

The V call is TRBV11-2, the J call TRBJ1-5; D is ambiguous. Germline loops: CDR1 SGHAT, CDR2 FQNNGV. This CDR3 spans 14 amino acids. Trimming took off 0 bases at V and 7 bases at J, with 10 bases between the two ends. CDR3 DNA sequence: TGTGCCAGCAGCTTAGATCAATGGGGACAGCCCCAGCATTTT. Translating it yields CASSLDQWGQPQHF.

This clonotype was picked up a small number of times. Here the CDR3 reads CASSLGDRGPLNTEAFF. The CDR3 DNA sequence: TGCGCCAGCAGCTTGGGGGACAGGGGCCCTTTGAACACTGAAGCTTTCTTT. This chain connects TRBV5-1 to TRBJ1-1; 10 nucleotides match TRBD1. This CDR3 spans 17 amino acids. The V segment lost 0 bases and the J segment 0 bases; nucleotides outside the gene matches: 5. Germline V CDR1 and CDR2: SGHRS, YFSETQ.

On this clonotype: Relative to the germline gene, one junction end is altered; a read error may explain this. The chain combines TRBV4-1 with TRBJ2-7; D ambiguous. The length of the CDR3 is 14 residues. Germline CDR1 is MGHRA and CDR2 is YSYEKL. As DNA, the CDR3 is TGCACCAGCAGCCAAGATGCGGCTTCCTACGAGCAGTACTTC. Translated, it gives CTSSQDAASYEQYF.

There are a few counts of this clonotype. The CDR3 is CASSRGGQGSYSNQPQHF. The CDR3 bases are TGTGCCAGCAGTAGGGGGGGACAGGGCTCGTATAGCAATCAGCCCCAGCATTTT. The chain recombines TRBV6-5 with TRBJ1-5; 9 nucleotides agree with TRBD1. Trimming removed 5 bases from V and 0 bases from J; junction bases left unmatched: 11. Germline CDR1 MNHEY, CDR2 SVGAGI. This CDR3 comprises 18 residues.

In nucleotides, the CDR3 is TGCGCCAGCAGCCAAGTGGAAGGGGGCAATGGCTACACCTTC. Translation gives CASSQVEGGNGYTF. V and J are TRBV4-1 and TRBJ1-2; TRBD1 matches 7 bases. Trimming took 1 base from V and 6 from J; bases not matched to a gene: 5. The CDR3 has 14 residues. Germline V gene data show CDR1 as MGHRA and CDR2 as YSYEKL.